The 14 T cell receptor beta chains below were found in one sample sequenced in a study of CD8 T cells in ankylosing spondylitis. The study's findings and limits: Characteristic, it appeared, of ankylosing spondylitis blood was a TCR beta motif of about eight highly homologous variants.

These receptors have no identified antigens. Via MiXCR, TCRdb re-called the 5' RACE reads, giving one row per CDR3 protein. The profile shows roughly 440,000 distinct CDR3 sequences, 17% of them singletons. Sequenced material: blood, either unsorted or a sorted T cell fraction (not recorded which). These receptor sequences come from a male donor with ankylosing spondylitis.

Concerning this clonotype itself: One junction end does not reproduce the germline sequence, and a read error may be involved. The chain combines TRBV20-1 with TRBJ2-1, with 15 bases fitting TRBD2. The CDR3 runs 16 residues. Germline CDR1 is DFQATT and CDR2 is SNEGSKA (reference sequence). CDR3 sequence reads: CCARGGGTSGRNEQFF. CDR3 sequence (DNA): TGCTGTGCTAGAGGGGGGGGGACTAGCGGGAGGAATGAGCAGTTCTTC.

The rearrangement uses TRBV20-1 and TRBJ1-1; D is possibly TRBD1 (6 bases). Deletions cut 6 bases from V and 8 bases from J, with 16 bases between. CDR3 length: 12 residues. From germline, CDR1 is DFQATT and CDR2 SNEGSKA (reference sequence). The CDR3 here is CSARPWTDEAFF. The CDR3 DNA follows: TGCAGTGCGAGACCGTGGACAGACGAAGCTTTCTTT.

This clonotype came up a few times. This chain connects TRBV15 to TRBJ1-1; 7 nucleotides match TRBD1. Germline V lookup: CDR1 LNHNV, CDR2 YYDKDF (reference sequence). V lost 5 bases and J lost 3; bases outside the gene matches: 9. The CDR3 is 15 residues long. The CDR3 DNA follows: TGTGCCACCAGCCCAGGGGACAGATTGGACACTGAAGCTTTCTTT. As protein: CATSPGDRLDTEAFF.

This clonotype has more than one count but fewer than ten. The chain employs TRBV5-6 and TRBJ2-7; 8 bases agree with TRBD2. The V and J ends lost 4 bases and 3 bases, in that order; junction bases with no gene match: 6. The CDR3 sequence is 14 residues long. The germline V gene has CDR1 SGHDT and CDR2 YYEEEE. The CDR3 here is CASSIGLAYYEQYF. CDR3 in DNA: TGTGCCAGCAGCATCGGACTAGCCTACTACGAGCAGTACTTC.

This clonotype was seen a few times. CDR3 coding DNA: TGTGCCAGCAGTTTACTAGCGGGGGGGGGTGGAGGAGAGACCCAGTACTTC. This translates into CASSLLAGGGGGETQYF. The V call is TRBV12-3 or TRBV12-4, the J call TRBJ2-5, with 12 bases lining up with TRBD2. CDR3 length equals 17 residues. After removal of 2 bases from V and 4 bases from J, the junction contained 8 bases not matched to a gene.

The table lists this clonotype with a few counts. The V gene is TRBV20-1, the J gene TRBJ2-5; tentatively, D is TRBD2 (6 bases). Looked up from germline, CDR1 is DFQATT and CDR2 is SNEGSKA (reference sequence). The CDR3 is made up of 12 amino acids. V dropped 3 bases and J dropped 5 bases, with 10 bases sitting between them. CDR3 sequence (DNA): TGCAGTGCTAGGGGGGGACCTGAGACCCAGTACTTC. It specifies CSARGGPETQYF.

This clonotype has a count of ten or more. The chain combines TRBV5-1 with TRBJ2-1, with TRBD1 matching over 10 bases. Losses at the gene ends were 2 bases for V and 6 bases for J; bases not matched to a gene: 2. Per the germline V gene, CDR1 is SGHRS and CDR2 is YFSETQ. The CDR3 length is 14 residues. The CDR3 sequence is CASSLGQGGNEQFF. CDR3 in DNA: TGCGCCAGCAGCTTAGGACAGGGGGGCAATGAGCAGTTCTTC. Full variable domain (remainder filled in from reference TRBV5-1 and TRBJ2-1): KAGVTQTPRYLIKTRGQQVTLSCSPISGHRSVSWYQQTPGQGLQFLFEYFSETQRNKGNFPGRFSGRQFSNSRSEMNVSTLELGDSALYLCASSLGQGGNEQFFGPGTRLTVL.

This clonotype has at least ten counts. The chain employs TRBV5-1 and TRBJ2-1, with 7 bases that match TRBD1. V lost 4 bases, J lost 5 bases, and 6 bases stayed unmatched. From germline, CDR1 is SGHRS and CDR2 YFSETQ. This CDR3 has 14 amino acids. The CDR3 bases are TGCGCCAGCAGCCAGGACAGGCCTAACAATGAGCAGTTCTTC. Protein sequence: CASSQDRPNNEQFF.

Here the CDR3 DNA reads TGTGCCAGCAGCCACACAGGGGGCATCACCGGGGAGCTGTTTTTT. Amino acids: CASSHTGGITGELFF. This chain joins TRBV3-1 and TRBJ2-2, with TRBD1 matching 9 bases. J was trimmed by 4 bases and V by 3 bases; bases with no gene match: 3. Looked up from germline, CDR1 is LGHDT and CDR2 is YNNKEL (reference sequence). There are 15 residues in the CDR3.

J is TRBJ1-1 and V is TRBV19, with D perhaps matching TRBD1 (6 bases). The V gene lost 3 bases and the J gene lost 4 bases, with 9 bases spanning the gap. The CDR3 length is 13 residues. CDR1 and CDR2 from the germline V gene are LNHDA and SQIVND (reference sequence). CDR3 nucleotides: TGTGCCAGTAGTATTCGGGGGCTCACTGAAGCTTTCTTT. It specifies CASSIRGLTEAFF.

The genes are TRBV9 and TRBJ1-3; the D gene is possibly TRBD1 (6 bases). The CDR3 contains 18 residues. Germline V gene data show CDR1 as SGDLS and CDR2 as YYNGEE. The V end lost 1 base, the J end lost 0 bases, and 17 bases lay between the germline ends. This chain's CDR3 is CASSVNWGGPSSGNTIYF. CDR3 sequence (DNA): TGTGCCAGCAGCGTAAACTGGGGGGGGCCGAGCTCTGGAAACACCATATATTTT.

This clonotype has only a few counts. The gene calls are TRBV9 and TRBJ1-2; 10 bases are shared with TRBD1. Per germline, CDR1 SGDLS and CDR2 YYNGEE. Trimming at V came to 4 bases and at J to 3 bases, leaving 6 bases not matched to a gene. The CDR3 contains 15 residues. The CDR3 loop reads CASSFSTGGDYGYTF. DNA of the CDR3: TGTGCCAGCAGCTTCTCGACAGGGGGCGACTATGGCTACACCTTC. The full variable domain, in which reference TRBV9 and TRBJ1-2 provide the parts outside the CDR3, is DSGVTQTPKHLITATGQRVTLRCSPRSGDLSVYWYQQSLDQGLQFLIQYYNGEERAKGNILERFSAQQFPDLHSELNLSSLELGDSALYFCASSFSTGGDYGYTFGSGTRLTVV.

This clonotype was found a few times. The chain employs TRBV7-2 and TRBJ1-2; no clear D gene. Trimming cost V 0 bases and J 4 bases, with 9 bases left between them. The length of the CDR3 is 14 residues. Germline loops: CDR1 SGHTA, CDR2 FQGNSA. CDR3 nucleotides: TGTGCCAGCAGCTTAGCATCAGACCGCTATGGCTACACCTTC. Its translation is CASSLASDRYGYTF. The variable domain in full, with the rest retrieved from reference TRBV7-2 and TRBJ1-2, is GAGVSQSPSNKVTEKGKDVELRCDPISGHTALYWYRQSLGQGLEFLIYFQGNSAPDKSGLPSDRFSAERTGGSVSTLTIQRTQQEDSAVYLCASSLASDRYGYTFGSGTRLTVV.

The gene calls are TRBV7-3 and TRBJ2-1; TRBD2 matches at 8 bases. The length of the CDR3 is 14 residues. Germline-derived CDR1 and CDR2 are SGHTA and FQGTGA. Trimming at V came to 4 bases and at J to 7 bases, leaving 6 bases not matched to a gene. The DNA of the CDR3 is TGTGCCAGCAGCTCGGGGGGGGTCCAGAATGAGCAGTTCTTC. It specifies CASSSGGVQNEQFF.